Sequencing of this TCR beta chain was carried out in a study of blood T cell repertoires in COVID-19. Study overall: Recovered status in Cohort 3 required two negative PCRs, clearance, or symptom resolution. COVID-19 samples collected from the United States, Italy and Spain covered acute and convalescent phases. Sources were T cells, B-cell-depleted T cells, or PBMCs; the material itself was cDNA or gDNA.

CDR1 and CDR2 (germline): SGDLS, YYNGEE. The V and J ends lost 3 bases and 1 base respectively, with 16 bases between them. The length of the CDR3 is 17 residues. Per the study methods: Reference gene primer amplification gave estimated nucleated cell counts. The repertoire was sequenced with immunoSEQ multiplex PCR; TCRdb's copy has only in-frame clones and lacks some. V, J and clone size derive from that table, while D and trimming were established from the DNA sequence. This table holds about 190,000 clones, more than 85% found once. The sample taken for sequencing was PBMCs or T cells enriched from blood (not recorded which). The chain recombines TRBV9 with TRBJ2-2; possible D gene TRBD2, 6 bases. This receptor was taken from a woman aged 40 to 50 in a cohort exposed to, infected with or recovered from COVID-19 (not recorded which). The CDR3 is CASSAPSSGQNTGELFF. The CDR3 DNA sequence: TGTGCCAGCAGCGCCCCCTCGAGCGGGCAGAACACCGGGGAGCTGTTTTTT.